The following is a T cell receptor beta chain sequence with its context. The source of the sample is a study of shared clonotypes between healthy human individuals. This CDR3 region has 18 residues. CDR1 is SGHNT and CDR2 is YYREEE in the germline V gene (reference sequence). Trimming cost V 2 bases and J 4 bases; bases outside gene matches: 9. The method was immunoSEQ multiplex PCR; TCRdb's version includes in-frame clones alone and lacks a portion of them. The sample has approximately 940,000 clones; approximately 80% are singletons. V and J are TRBV5-4 and TRBJ1-4; TRBD1 matches at 12 bases. The sample taken for sequencing was memory CD4+ T cells sorted from blood. Noted subset: CD45RA-negative fraction. This TCR derives from a young man in good health. The CDR3 DNA follows: TGTGCCAGCAGCTTAGCCGGGACAGGGGGCCTTCTTAATGAAAAACTGTTTTTT. This codes for CASSLAGTGGLLNEKLFF.